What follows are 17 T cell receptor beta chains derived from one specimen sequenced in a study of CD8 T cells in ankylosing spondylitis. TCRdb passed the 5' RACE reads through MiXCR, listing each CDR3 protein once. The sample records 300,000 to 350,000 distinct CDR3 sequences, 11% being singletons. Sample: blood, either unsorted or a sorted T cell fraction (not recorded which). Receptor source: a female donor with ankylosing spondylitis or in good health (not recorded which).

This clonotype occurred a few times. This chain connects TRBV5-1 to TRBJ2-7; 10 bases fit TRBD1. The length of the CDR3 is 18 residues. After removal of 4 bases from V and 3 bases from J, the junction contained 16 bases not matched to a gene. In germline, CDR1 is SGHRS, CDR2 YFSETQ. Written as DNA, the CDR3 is TGCGCCAGCAGCGTTCAGGGGACAGGGGTCTCTTCCTTCTACGAGCAGTACTTC. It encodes CASSVQGTGVSSFYEQYF.

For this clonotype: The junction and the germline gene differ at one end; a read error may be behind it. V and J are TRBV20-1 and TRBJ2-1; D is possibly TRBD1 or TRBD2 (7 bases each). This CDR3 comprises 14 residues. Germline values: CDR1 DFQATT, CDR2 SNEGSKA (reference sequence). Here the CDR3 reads CSARVGGGPGEPFF. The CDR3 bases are TGCAGTGCTAGAGTGGGAGGGGGCCCGGGTGAGCCGTTCTTC.

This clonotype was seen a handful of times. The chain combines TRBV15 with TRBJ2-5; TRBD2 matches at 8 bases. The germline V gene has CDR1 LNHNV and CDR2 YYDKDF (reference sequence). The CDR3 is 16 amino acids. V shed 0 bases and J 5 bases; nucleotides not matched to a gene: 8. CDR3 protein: CATSRDRSGSWETQYF. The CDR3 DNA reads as TGTGCCACCAGCAGAGATAGAAGCGGGAGTTGGGAGACCCAGTACTTC.

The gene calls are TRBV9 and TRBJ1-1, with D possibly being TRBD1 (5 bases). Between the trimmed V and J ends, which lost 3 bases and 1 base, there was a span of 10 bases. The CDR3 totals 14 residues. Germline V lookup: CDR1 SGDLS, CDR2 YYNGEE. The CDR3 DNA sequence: TGTGCCAGCAGCGCATGGGACGGGAACACTGAAGCTTTCTTT. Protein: CASSAWDGNTEAFF.

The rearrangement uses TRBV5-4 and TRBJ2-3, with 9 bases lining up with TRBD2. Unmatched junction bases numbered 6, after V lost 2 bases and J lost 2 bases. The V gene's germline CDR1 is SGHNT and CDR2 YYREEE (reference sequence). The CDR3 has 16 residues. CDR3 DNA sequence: TGTGCCAGCAGCTTCCTTAGCGGGGGCATCACAGATACGCAGTATTTT. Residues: CASSFLSGGITDTQYF.

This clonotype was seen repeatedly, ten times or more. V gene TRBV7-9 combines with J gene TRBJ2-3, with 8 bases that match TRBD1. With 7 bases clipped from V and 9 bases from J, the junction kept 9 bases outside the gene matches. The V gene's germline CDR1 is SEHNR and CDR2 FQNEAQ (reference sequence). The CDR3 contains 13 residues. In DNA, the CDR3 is TGTGCCAGCACCGACAGGGGTTATGGGACGCAGTATTTT. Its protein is CASTDRGYGTQYF.

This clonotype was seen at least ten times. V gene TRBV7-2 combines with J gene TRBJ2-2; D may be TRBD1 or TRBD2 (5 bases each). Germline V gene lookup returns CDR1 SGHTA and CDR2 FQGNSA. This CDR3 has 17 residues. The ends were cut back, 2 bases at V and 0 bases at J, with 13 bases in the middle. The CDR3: CASSLWVVGANTGELFF. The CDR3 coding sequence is TGTGCCAGCAGCTTATGGGTGGTGGGGGCGAACACCGGGGAGCTGTTTTTT. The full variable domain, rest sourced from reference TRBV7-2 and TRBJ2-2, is GAGVSQSPSNKVTEKGKDVELRCDPISGHTALYWYRQSLGQGLEFLIYFQGNSAPDKSGLPSDRFSAERTGGSVSTLTIQRTQQEDSAVYLCASSLWVVGANTGELFFGEGSRLTVL.

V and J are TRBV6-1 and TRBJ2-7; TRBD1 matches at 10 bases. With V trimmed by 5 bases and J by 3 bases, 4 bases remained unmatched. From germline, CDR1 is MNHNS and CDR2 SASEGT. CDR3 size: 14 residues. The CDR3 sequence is CASSRGQGFYEQYF. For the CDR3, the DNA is TGTGCCAGCAGTCGGGGACAGGGGTTCTACGAGCAGTACTTC.

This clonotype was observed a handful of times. The CDR3 DNA reads TGCAGTGCTAGATTACTAGCGGGATTCTCTGGGGCCAACGTCCTGACTTTC. Amino acid sequence: CSARLLAGFSGANVLTF. This chain links TRBV20-1 with TRBJ2-6; 10 bases are a match to TRBD2. The V segment lost 2 bases and the J segment 0 bases; nucleotides outside the gene matches: 4. There are 17 residues in the CDR3. Per germline, CDR1 DFQATT and CDR2 SNEGSKA (reference sequence).

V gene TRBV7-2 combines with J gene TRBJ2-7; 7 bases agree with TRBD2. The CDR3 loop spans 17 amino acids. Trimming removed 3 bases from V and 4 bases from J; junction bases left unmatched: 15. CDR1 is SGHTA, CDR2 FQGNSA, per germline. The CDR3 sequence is CASSLIAGGSSMYEQYF. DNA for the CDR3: TGTGCCAGCAGCTTGATAGCCGGGGGGTCCTCCATGTACGAGCAGTACTTC.

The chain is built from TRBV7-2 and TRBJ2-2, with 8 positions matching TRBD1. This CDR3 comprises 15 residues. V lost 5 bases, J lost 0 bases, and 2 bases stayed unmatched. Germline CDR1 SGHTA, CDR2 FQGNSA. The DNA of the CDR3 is TGTGCCAGCAGCCGGGACAGGCCGAACACCGGGGAGCTGTTTTTT. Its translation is CASSRDRPNTGELFF.

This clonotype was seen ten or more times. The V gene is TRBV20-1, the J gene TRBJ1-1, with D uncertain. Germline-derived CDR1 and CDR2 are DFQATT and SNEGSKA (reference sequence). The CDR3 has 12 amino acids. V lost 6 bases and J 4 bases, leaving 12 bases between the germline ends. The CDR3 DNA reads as TGCAGTGCGACGGAGGGTCGCACTGAAGCTTTCTTT. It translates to CSATEGRTEAFF.

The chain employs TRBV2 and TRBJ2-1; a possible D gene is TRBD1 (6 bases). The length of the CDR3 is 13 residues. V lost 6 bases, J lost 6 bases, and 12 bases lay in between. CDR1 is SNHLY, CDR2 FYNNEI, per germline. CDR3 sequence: CASSKQTGNEQFF. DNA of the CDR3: TGTGCCAGCAGCAAACAGACAGGCAATGAGCAGTTCTTC.

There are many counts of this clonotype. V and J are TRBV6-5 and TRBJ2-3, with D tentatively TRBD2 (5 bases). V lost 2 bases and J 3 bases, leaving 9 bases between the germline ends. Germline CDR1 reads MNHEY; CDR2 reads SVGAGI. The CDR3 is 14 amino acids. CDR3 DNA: TGTGCCAGCAGTTACGGTGGAGGTACAGATACGCAGTATTTT. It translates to CASSYGGGTDTQYF.

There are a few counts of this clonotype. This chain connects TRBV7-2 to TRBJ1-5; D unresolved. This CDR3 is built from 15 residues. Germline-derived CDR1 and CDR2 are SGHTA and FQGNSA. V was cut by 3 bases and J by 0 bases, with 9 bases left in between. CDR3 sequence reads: CASSFAGYSNQPQHF. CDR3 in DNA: TGTGCCAGCAGCTTTGCAGGCTATAGCAATCAGCCCCAGCATTTT.

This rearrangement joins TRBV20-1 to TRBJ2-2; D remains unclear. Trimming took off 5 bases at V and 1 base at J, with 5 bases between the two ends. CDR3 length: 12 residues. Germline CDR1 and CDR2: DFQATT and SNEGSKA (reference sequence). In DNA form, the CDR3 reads TGCAGTGCTCAAGGGAACACCGGGGAGCTGTTTTTT. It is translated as CSAQGNTGELFF.

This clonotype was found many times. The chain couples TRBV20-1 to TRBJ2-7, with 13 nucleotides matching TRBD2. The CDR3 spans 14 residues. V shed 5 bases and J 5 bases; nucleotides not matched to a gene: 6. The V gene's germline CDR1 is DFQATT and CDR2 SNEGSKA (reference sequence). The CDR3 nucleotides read TGCAGTGCTCTCAAGACTAGCGGGGGGCACGAGCAGTACTTC. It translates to CSALKTSGGHEQYF.